The 21 T cell receptor beta chains in this list originate from one sample, sequenced in a study of blood T cells in healthy people across ages. The authors ran a second PCR of 7 to 11 cycles using a sample-barcoded 5' primer and a J-beta primer mix. One entry per CDR3 protein, called by TCRdb with MiXCR from the 5' RACE reads. The data contain approximately 1,000,000 distinct CDR3 sequences, around two fifths of them singletons. Sequenced input: blood. The receptors derive from a man between 18 and 35 years old in good health.

The chain is built from TRBV20-1 and TRBJ2-7, with 7 bases lining up with TRBD2. Germline CDR1 reads DFQATT; CDR2 reads SNEGSKA (reference sequence). V was clipped by 2 bases and J by 3 bases; unmatched bases: 4. This CDR3 comprises 13 residues. CDR3 protein: CSARRRGFYEQYF. The CDR3 DNA is TGCAGTGCTAGAAGGCGGGGGTTCTACGAGCAGTACTTC.

This clonotype showed up just a few times. The chain combines TRBV2 with TRBJ1-1, with TRBD1 as a possible D gene (6 bases). Germline lookup yields CDR1 SNHLY and CDR2 FYNNEI. This CDR3 comprises 11 residues. Trimming stripped 6 bases from V and 9 bases from J, with 11 bases between. CDR3 sequence: CASSPGTQAFF. The DNA of the CDR3 is TGTGCCAGCAGCCCCGGGACACAAGCTTTCTTT.

The genes are TRBV12-3 or TRBV12-4 and TRBJ1-4; possibly TRBD1 for D (6 bases). V lost 6 bases to trimming and J lost 7 bases, with 18 bases between them. The CDR3 is made up of 15 amino acids. CDR3 in DNA: TGTGCCAGCAGGCCTACAGGGAGGGAAAGTGAAAAACTGTTTTTT. Translation gives CASRPTGRESEKLFF.

The chain recombines TRBV7-9 with TRBJ2-1; D gene uncertain. V shed 5 bases and J shed 15 bases, with 26 bases lying between them. Per germline, CDR1 SEHNR and CDR2 FQNEAQ (reference sequence). This CDR3 comprises 15 residues. The CDR3 is CASSNRNSSYNGRFF. The CDR3 bases are TGTGCCAGCAGCAACCGGAACAGCTCCTACAATGGGCGGTTCTTC. The full variable domain, completed using reference TRBV7-9 and TRBJ2-1, is DTGVSQNPRHKITKRGQNVTFRCDPISEHNRLYWYRQTLGQGPEFLTYFQNEAQLEKSRLLSDRFSAERPKGSFSTLEIQRTEQGDSAMYLCASSNRNSSYNGRFFGPGTRLTVL.

This clonotype has just a few counts. The chain couples TRBV20-1 to TRBJ1-2; D uncertain. Trimming took off 0 bases at V and 0 bases at J, with 14 bases between the two ends. Per the germline V gene, CDR1 is DFQATT and CDR2 is SNEGSKA (reference sequence). The CDR3 totals 16 residues. The CDR3 here is CSARDRADGTNYGYTF. The CDR3, as DNA: TGCAGTGCTAGAGATAGGGCGGACGGTACTAACTATGGCTACACCTTC.

This clonotype was seen just once. A much larger clone differs by one base, so this may be a read error. The chain uses TRBV5-4 and TRBJ2-3; 11 bases line up with TRBD2. The CDR3 is made up of 15 amino acids. Per the germline V gene, CDR1 is SGHNT and CDR2 is YYREEE (reference sequence). V dropped 3 bases and J dropped 3; count of bases not matched to a gene: 3. The chain's CDR3 is CASSSASGGTDTQYF. CDR3 DNA sequence: TGTGCCAGCAGCTCGGCTAGCGGGGGGACAGATACGCAGTATTTT.

This chain joins TRBV7-9 and TRBJ2-7, with TRBD1 as a possible D gene (6 bases). The CDR3 spans 14 residues. The V end was cut by 5 bases, the J end by 3 bases, with 14 bases between. Per germline, CDR1 SEHNR and CDR2 FQNEAQ (reference sequence). CDR3 sequence reads: CASSGTGTNYEQYF. The CDR3 DNA reads as TGTGCCAGCAGCGGTACAGGGACCAACTACGAGCAGTACTTC. Full variable domain (outside the CDR3, taken from reference TRBV7-9 and TRBJ2-7): DTGVSQNPRHKITKRGQNVTFRCDPISEHNRLYWYRQTLGQGPEFLTYFQNEAQLEKSRLLSDRFSAERPKGSFSTLEIQRTEQGDSAMYLCASSGTGTNYEQYFGPGTRLTVT.

The chain employs TRBV6-2 or TRBV6-3 and TRBJ1-2, with D hard to call. Between the trimmed V and J ends, which lost 6 bases and 8 bases, there was a span of 16 bases. Per germline, CDR1 MNHEY and CDR2 SVGEGT. This CDR3 is 13 amino acids long. The CDR3 bases are TGTGCCAGCAGCGAATTCCCCGACGGCGGCTACACCTTC. The encoded protein is CASSEFPDGGYTF.

V and J are TRBV18 and TRBJ1-2; tentative D call: TRBD1 (5 bases). The V end lost 1 base, the J end lost 0 bases, and 24 bases lay between the germline ends. From germline, CDR1 is KGHSH and CDR2 LQKENI. The CDR3 totals 20 residues. CDR3 region: CASSPLPYQRKGSANYGYTF. The DNA of the CDR3 is TGTGCCAGCTCACCACTTCCTTATCAACGGAAGGGGAGTGCTAACTATGGCTACACCTTC.

This sequence joins TRBV6-1 and TRBJ2-5, with D possibly being TRBD1 (7 bases). Germline loops: CDR1 MNHNS, CDR2 SASEGT. Trimming took off 11 bases at V and 11 bases at J, with 24 bases between the two ends. The CDR3 covers 13 residues. Here the CDR3 DNA reads TGTGCCTGTGGGACAGCGGGTTATTCCCAGCAGTACTTC. Its translation is CACGTAGYSQQYF.

The V and J genes are TRBV15 and TRBJ1-1; maybe TRBD1 (5 bases). CDR3 length: 11 amino acids. Germline V gene data show CDR1 as LNHNV and CDR2 as YYDKDF (reference sequence). Trimming stripped 8 bases from V and 7 bases from J, with 11 bases between. CDR3: CATQDRHEAFF. The CDR3, as DNA: TGTGCCACCCAAGACAGACATGAAGCTTTCTTT. The entire variable domain, with the rest obtained from reference TRBV15 and TRBJ1-1, is as follows: DAMVIQNPRYQVTQFGKPVTLSCSQTLNHNVMYWYQQKSSQAPKLLFHYYDKDFNNEADTPDNFQSRRPNTSFCFLDIRSPGLGDTAMYLCATQDRHEAFFGQGTRLTVV.

This sequence joins TRBV7-9 and TRBJ2-1, with TRBD2 as a possible D gene (5 bases). V was trimmed by 5 bases and J by 4 bases, leaving 9 bases between them. The CDR3 is made up of 13 amino acids. Germline CDR1 reads SEHNR; CDR2 reads FQNEAQ (reference sequence). DNA for the CDR3: TGTGCCAGCAGCCCTTGGGAGTACAATGAGCAGTTCTTC. It codes for CASSPWEYNEQFF.

This clonotype was seen a handful of times. The rearrangement joins TRBV20-1 to TRBJ1-2; TRBD1 matches at 8 bases. CDR1 and CDR2 from the germline V gene are DFQATT and SNEGSKA (reference sequence). The V and J ends lost 6 bases and 4 bases, in that order; junction bases with no gene match: 10. The CDR3 length is 14 residues. In DNA, the CDR3 is TGCAGTGCAACGCCCGGGACAGGACCCTATGGCTACACCTTC. Its protein is CSATPGTGPYGYTF.

The table lists this clonotype with many counts. The chain links TRBV9 to TRBJ1-6; D is undetermined. In germline, CDR1 is SGDLS, CDR2 YYNGEE. CDR3 size: 15 residues. The V end was cut by 0 bases, the J end by 7 bases, with 11 bases between. The CDR3 sequence is CASSVADGSNSPLHF. The CDR3 DNA reads as TGTGCCAGCAGCGTAGCGGACGGTTCCAATTCACCCCTCCACTTT.

The chain carries TRBV27 and TRBJ1-1; D may be TRBD1 (6 bases). CDR3 length equals 13 residues. V was trimmed by 7 bases and J by 1 base, leaving 10 bases between them. The germline V gene encodes CDR1 MNHEY and CDR2 SMNVEV (reference sequence). The CDR3 spells CASMRGTNTEAFF. In nucleotides, the CDR3 is TGTGCCAGCATGAGGGGGACGAACACTGAAGCTTTCTTT.

The chain uses TRBV6-2 or TRBV6-3 and TRBJ1-1, with D perhaps matching TRBD1 (5 bases). CDR3 length equals 13 residues. Per the germline V gene, CDR1 is MNHEY and CDR2 is SVGEGT. The V gene lost 5 bases and the J gene lost 7 bases, with 14 bases spanning the gap. CDR3 sequence: CASSRQGVGEAFF. The DNA of the CDR3 is TGTGCCAGCAGTCGGCAGGGTGTAGGTGAAGCTTTCTTT.

The chain uses TRBV3-1 and TRBJ2-1; TRBD2 matches 7 bases. The J call is uncertain, as TRBJ2-7 better fits the DNA end. Per germline, CDR1 LGHDT and CDR2 YNNKEL (reference sequence). The CDR3 contains 16 residues. This CDR3 is CASSQVGGSSYNEQYF. The CDR3 DNA reads as TGTGCCAGCAGCCAAGTCGGGGGGAGCTCCTACAATGAGCAGTACTTC.

The chain links TRBV7-3 to TRBJ1-6; perhaps TRBD1 as D (5 bases). Germline CDR1 and CDR2: SGHTA and FQGTGA. With 3 bases removed from V and 10 bases from J, the gap between germline ends came to 16 bases. The CDR3 sequence is 15 residues long. CDR3: CASSLNGGEGSPLHF. CDR3 sequence (DNA): TGTGCCAGCAGCTTGAATGGGGGGGAGGGATCACCCCTCCACTTT.

The chain links TRBV12-5 to TRBJ2-7; D is ambiguous. Looked up from germline, CDR1 is LGHNT and CDR2 is FRNRAP. CDR3 length: 12 amino acids. V was pared by 6 bases and J by 3 bases, with 9 bases between. CDR3 residues: CASGRPDYEQYF. The CDR3 DNA reads TGTGCTAGTGGCCGCCCGGACTACGAGCAGTACTTC.

This clonotype was found a few times. The chain joins TRBV5-1 to TRBJ2-3, with a weak D call TRBD1 (6 bases). Germline V lookup: CDR1 SGHRS, CDR2 YFSETQ. The CDR3 runs 14 residues. Trimming stripped 3 bases from V and 4 bases from J, with 12 bases between. CDR3 loop: CASSSDSQSDTQYF. In DNA form, the CDR3 reads TGCGCCAGCAGCTCGGACAGCCAGTCAGATACGCAGTATTTT.

This clonotype was observed a few times. V is TRBV9 and J is TRBJ1-2, with a tentative D call TRBD1 (5 bases). Germline assignment: CDR1 SGDLS and CDR2 YYNGEE. Trimming left V 4 bases short and J 7 bases short, with 17 bases between. This CDR3 has 14 amino acids. CDR3 sequence reads: CASSPSRGGAGYTF. The CDR3 DNA follows: TGTGCCAGCAGCCCGAGTAGGGGCGGAGCTGGCTACACCTTC.